The rows below give T cell receptor beta chains drawn from one sample of a study of T-cell reconstitution after alpha-beta-depleted transplantation in children. Each CDR3 protein is one row after TCRdb ran MiXCR on the PCR reads. This sample has around 700,000 distinct CDR3 sequences, with roughly 13% found just once. The sample here was PBMCs, taken before TCRalphabeta/CD19-depleted stem cell transplant. Source of these receptors: a girl aged 2 to 10 with congenital amegakaryocytic thrombocytopenia, due to receive a stem cell transplant. Both conserved end residues are part of each CDR3. Each record gives: D gene, V gene, CDR3 length, J gene, CDR3 protein. The D gene is left open where the match is weak.

TRBD2,TRBV20-1,14,TRBJ2-7,CSARGVAGGYEQYF
-,TRBV5-1,18,TRBJ2-7,CASSFQGSGGVSSYEQYF
TRBD2,TRBV12-3/TRBV12-4,15,TRBJ2-1,CASRGLAGGVGEQFF
-,TRBV10-1,13,TRBJ2-1,CASSEFGTAGLFF
TRBD2,TRBV5-1,15,TRBJ2-7,CASSLVAGNTYEQYF
-,TRBV2,14,TRBJ2-5,CASSEQGGQETQYF
-,TRBV5-1,19,TRBJ1-4,CASSLEFGQRPVLNEKLFF
-,TRBV5-1,15,TRBJ2-1,CASSLSSGVNNEQFF
-,TRBV29-1,15,TRBJ2-1,CSVPHPVSSYNEQFF
TRBD1,TRBV19,15,TRBJ2-7,CASYMSIGTGGEQYF
-,TRBV20-1,21,TRBJ2-3,CSARPPYPTGIVKVGTDTQYF
TRBD2,TRBV4-2,16,TRBJ2-2,CASSLGLAGWAGELFF
TRBD1,TRBV5-1,15,TRBJ1-6,CASSLHRQGQSTLHF
TRBD1,TRBV27,14,TRBJ2-7,CASSTRDRTYEQYF
TRBD1,TRBV15,16,TRBJ1-5,CATSRELTGVPQPQHF
TRBD2,TRBV7-9,15,TRBJ2-7,CASSFTSGDPYEQYF
TRBD2,TRBV20-1,16,TRBJ2-3,CSARDRGGSGRHTQYF
TRBD1,TRBV4-1,15,TRBJ1-1,CASSRSGTGNTEAFF
-,TRBV20-1,14,TRBJ2-3,CSAETSGPTDTQYF
-,TRBV7-8,13,TRBJ1-1,CASSFKRGFEAFF
TRBD2,TRBV12-3/TRBV12-4,14,TRBJ2-7,CASSRGRARYEQYF
-,TRBV7-9,13,TRBJ2-1,CASSSDFTNEQFF
TRBD1,TRBV20-1,13,TRBJ1-2,CSAGGQGTGGYTF
-,TRBV5-6,17,TRBJ2-1,CASSFSATGSFYNEQFF
-,TRBV10-3,14,TRBJ1-2,CAISDSGGGDYYTF
-,TRBV20-1,10,TRBJ2-5,CSARSQTQYF
TRBD2,TRBV5-1,16,TRBJ2-7,CASSLRLAGASYEQYF
TRBD1,TRBV18,13,TRBJ1-2,CASSLGQGHGYTF
-,TRBV20-1,15,TRBJ1-1,CSARDSGLPGTEAFF
-,TRBV5-1,12,TRBJ2-7,CASSGTLDEQYF
TRBD2,TRBV20-1,17,TRBJ2-7,CYSGEIDGTSGMGEQYF
-,TRBV28,14,TRBJ2-7,CASSLWRYAYEQYF
-,TRBV29-1,14,TRBJ2-7,CSVEDRHRPYEQYF
-,TRBV7-9,16,TRBJ1-6,CASSLAAVGYNSPLHF
-,TRBV27,15,TRBJ2-7,CASSKIQGPLPEQYF
-,TRBV29-1,12,TRBJ2-1,CSVVEMGDEQFF
TRBD1,TRBV20-1,16,TRBJ1-1,CSARIRDRGPYTEAFF
-,TRBV5-1,15,TRBJ2-5,CASSLVVGAVETQYF
-,TRBV29-1,13,TRBJ1-1,CSAMEAGETEAFF
-,TRBV20-1,13,TRBJ2-7,CSARVGVSYEQYF
-,TRBV28,15,TRBJ2-7,CASSFRGRSFNEQYF
-,TRBV25-1,15,TRBJ2-7,CASSGRVGASFEQYF
-,TRBV12-3/TRBV12-4,13,TRBJ2-3,CASIDGSSDTQYF
-,TRBV5-5,17,TRBJ1-6,CASSQSTTGFAYSPLHF
-,TRBV29-1,11,TRBJ1-2,CSVYTGFGYTF
TRBD2,TRBV30,15,TRBJ2-7,CAWSKDWRGSYEQYF
-,TRBV12-3/TRBV12-4,13,TRBJ1-2,CASSRERASGYTF